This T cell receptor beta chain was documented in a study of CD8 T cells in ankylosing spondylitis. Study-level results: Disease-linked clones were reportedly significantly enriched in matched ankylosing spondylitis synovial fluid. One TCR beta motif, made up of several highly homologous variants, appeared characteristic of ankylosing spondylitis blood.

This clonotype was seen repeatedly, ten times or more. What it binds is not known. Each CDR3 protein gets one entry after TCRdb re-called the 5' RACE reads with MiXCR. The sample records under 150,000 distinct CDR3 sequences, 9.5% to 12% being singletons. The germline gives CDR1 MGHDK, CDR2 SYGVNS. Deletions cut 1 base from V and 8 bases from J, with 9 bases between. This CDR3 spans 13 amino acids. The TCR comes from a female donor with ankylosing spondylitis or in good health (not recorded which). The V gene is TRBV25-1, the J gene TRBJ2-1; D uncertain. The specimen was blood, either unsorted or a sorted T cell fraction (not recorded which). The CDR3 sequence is CASSEFKGYEQFF. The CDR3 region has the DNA TGTGCCAGCAGTGAATTCAAGGGATATGAGCAGTTCTTC.